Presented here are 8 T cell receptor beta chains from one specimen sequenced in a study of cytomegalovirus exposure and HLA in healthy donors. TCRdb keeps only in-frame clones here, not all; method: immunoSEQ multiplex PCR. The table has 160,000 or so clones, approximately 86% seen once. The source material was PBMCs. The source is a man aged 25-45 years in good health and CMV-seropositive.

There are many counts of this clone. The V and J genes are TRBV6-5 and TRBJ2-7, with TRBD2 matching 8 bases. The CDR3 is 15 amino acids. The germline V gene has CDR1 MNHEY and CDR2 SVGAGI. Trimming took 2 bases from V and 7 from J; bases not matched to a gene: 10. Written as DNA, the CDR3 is TGTGCCAGCAGTTACGGGGTCGGGGGGGCGGAGGAGCAGTACTTC. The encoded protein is CASSYGVGGAEEQYF.

CDR3 sequence reads: CASSLLGGRTDTQYF. In DNA, the CDR3 is TGTGCCAGCAGTTTACTCGGGGGGAGAACAGATACGCAGTATTTT. The rearrangement joins TRBV27 to TRBJ2-3; 7 positions match TRBD2. The CDR3 is 15 residues long. J gave up 3 bases and V 2 bases, and 5 bases lay outside the gene matches. Germline CDR1 is MNHEY and CDR2 is SMNVEV (reference sequence).

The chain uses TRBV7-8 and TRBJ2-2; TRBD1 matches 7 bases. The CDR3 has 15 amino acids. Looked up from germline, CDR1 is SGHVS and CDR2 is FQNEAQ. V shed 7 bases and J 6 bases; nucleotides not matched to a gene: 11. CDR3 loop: CASNLYPTGAGELFF. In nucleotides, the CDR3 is TGTGCCAGCAACCTATACCCTACAGGGGCCGGGGAGCTGTTTTTT.

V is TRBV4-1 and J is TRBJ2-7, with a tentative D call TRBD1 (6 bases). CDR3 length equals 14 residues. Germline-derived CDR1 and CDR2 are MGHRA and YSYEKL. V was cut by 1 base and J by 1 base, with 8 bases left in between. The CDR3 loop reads CASSQGDTSYEQYF. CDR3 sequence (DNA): TGCGCCAGCAGCCAAGGGGACACGTCCTACGAGCAGTACTTC.

CDR3 loop: CASGEGHHSGNTIYF. CDR3 bases: TGCGCCAGCGGGGAAGGACACCACTCTGGAAACACCATATATTTT. The chain couples TRBV5-1 to TRBJ1-3; the D gene is possibly TRBD1 (5 bases). The CDR3 extends over 15 amino acids. V was clipped by 7 bases and J by 0 bases, with 14 bases between them. Germline CDR1 and CDR2: SGHRS and YFSETQ.

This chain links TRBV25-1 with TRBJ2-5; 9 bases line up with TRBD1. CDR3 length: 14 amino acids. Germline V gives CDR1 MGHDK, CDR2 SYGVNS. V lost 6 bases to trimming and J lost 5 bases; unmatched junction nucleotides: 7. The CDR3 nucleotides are TGTGCCAGCAGCGAAACGGGACAGGGCGAGACCCAGTACTTC. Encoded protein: CASSETGQGETQYF. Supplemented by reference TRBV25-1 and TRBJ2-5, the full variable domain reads EADIYQTPRYLVIGTGKKITLECSQTMGHDKMYWYQQDPGMELHLIHYSYGVNSTEKGDLSSESTVSRIRTEHFPLTLESARPSHTSQYLCASSETGQGETQYFGPGTRLLVL.

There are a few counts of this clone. Written as DNA, the CDR3 is TGTGCCAGCAGCCGGAGCGCGAGCGGGGGATCCACAGATACGCAGTATTTT. Its translation: CASSRSASGGSTDTQYF. The chain combines TRBV7-6 with TRBJ2-3, with 8 bases fitting TRBD2. V dropped 5 bases and J dropped 2; count of bases not matched to a gene: 12. The length of the CDR3 is 17 residues. CDR1 is SGHVS, CDR2 FNYEAQ, per germline.

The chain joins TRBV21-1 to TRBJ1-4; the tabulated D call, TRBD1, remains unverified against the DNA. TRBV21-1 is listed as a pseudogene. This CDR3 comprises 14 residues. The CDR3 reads CARGTGATNEKLFF. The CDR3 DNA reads TGTGCCAGGGGGACAGGCGCAACTAATGAAAAACTGTTTTTT.